This T cell receptor beta chain was captured in a study of T cell responses to AZD1222 COVID-19 vaccine. Study-wide background: Timing groups of about 4 and about 12 weeks for second doses were pooled.

Germline V gene sequence: CDR1 SGHTA, CDR2 FQGNSA. The CDR3 runs 15 residues. V was cut by 1 base and J by 5 bases, with 14 bases left in between. Regarding the study as a whole: The donor group comprised mostly white British people and more females; the analysis possibly underestimated clonal diversity.

Some clones are missing from TCRdb's copy, which holds only in-frame ones; the method was immunoSEQ multiplex PCR. The sample has more than 150,000 clones; about 90% are singletons. A note on this clone: Its antigen is as yet unknown.

Sequenced material: peripheral blood, taken on day 0 of AZD1222 vaccination. V usage is TRBV7-2 and J usage is TRBJ2-5; D assignment may be TRBD1 or TRBD2 (6 bases each). This receptor was obtained from an adult in good health. This CDR3 reads CASSLGLGGSETQYF. The DNA of the CDR3 is TGTGCCAGCAGCTTAGGCTTAGGGGGGTCGGAGACCCAGTACTTC. The entire variable domain, with the rest obtained from reference TRBV7-2 and TRBJ2-5, is as follows: GAGVSQSPSNKVTEKGKDVELRCDPISGHTALYWYRQSLGQGLEFLIYFQGNSAPDKSGLPSDRFSAERTGGSVSTLTIQRTQQEDSAVYLCASSLGLGGSETQYFGPGTRLLVL.